Relative to its sample, the clone carrying this TCR beta chain is medium-sized. The data derive from a study of T cell changes during pregnancy in multiple sclerosis. The V end was cut by 6 bases, the J end by 2 bases, with 16 bases between. This CDR3 is 15 amino acids long. Germline V gene sequence: CDR1 MNHEY, CDR2 SVGAGI. Produced via immunoSEQ multiplex PCR; TCRdb's table is partial and in-frame only. The sample contains tens of thousands of clones, roughly nine tenths of which appear only once. The V and J genes are TRBV6-5 and TRBJ1-1; the D gene is possibly TRBD1 (6 bases). This sequence originates from a female donor with multiple sclerosis, enrolled in a pregnancy study. The material was peripheral blood, obtained in the second trimester of pregnancy. In DNA, the CDR3 is TGTGCCAGCAGGGAAACCGGGACACCCAACACTGAAGCTTTCTTT. It is translated as CASRETGTPNTEAFF.